Below are 4 T cell receptor beta chains sequenced from a single sample in a study of T cell repertoires in cytomegalovirus infection. TCRdb itself ran the reads through MiXCR, one entry per CDR3 protein. The sample lists about 300,000 distinct CDR3 sequences, about 8.8% seen once, with around 2.5% in the top ten. Sequencing was done on a sample of PBMCs. These receptor sequences come from a human donor in good health (CMV status not recorded). Some clones in this sample may be carry-over from other donors' samples.

This clonotype was seen more than once but under ten times. This chain joins TRBV29-1 and TRBJ2-3; D possibly corresponds to TRBD1 (6 bases). The CDR3 extends over 12 amino acids. The germline V gene has CDR1 SQVTM and CDR2 ANQGSEA. V was shortened by 6 bases and J by 5 bases, with 12 bases between the two germline ends. CDR3 residues: CSVQAQGDTQYF. In DNA form, the CDR3 reads TGCAGCGTCCAGGCACAGGGAGATACGCAGTATTTT.

This clonotype has at least ten counts. V gene TRBV7-9 combines with J gene TRBJ2-7; D gene uncertain. CDR1 and CDR2 from the germline V gene are SEHNR and FQNEAQ (reference sequence). The CDR3 extends over 13 amino acids. Trimming took 6 bases from V and 6 from J, leaving 15 bases between them. This chain's CDR3 is CASRTPMPGEQYF. In DNA, the CDR3 is TGTGCCAGCAGGACTCCAATGCCAGGCGAGCAGTACTTC.

This clonotype came up a few times. V gene TRBV20-1 combines with J gene TRBJ1-4; D remains ambiguous. Trimming left V 1 base short and J 5 bases short, with 14 bases between. CDR1 is DFQATT and CDR2 is SNEGSKA in the germline V gene (reference sequence). This CDR3 has 15 amino acids. The CDR3 is CSARASPGWNEKLFF. In DNA form, the CDR3 reads TGCAGTGCTAGAGCATCCCCCGGGTGGAATGAAAAACTGTTTTTT.

Only a few counts were recorded for this clonotype. The rearrangement uses TRBV13 and TRBJ2-1; 7 bases fit TRBD2. This CDR3 contains 15 residues. V shed 6 bases and J 2 bases; nucleotides not matched to a gene: 7. Germline assignment: CDR1 PRHDT and CDR2 FYEKMQ (reference sequence). The CDR3 reads CASRTTSIPYNEQFF. The CDR3 DNA is TGTGCCAGCAGAACGACTAGCATCCCCTACAATGAGCAGTTCTTC.